This entry lists 30 T cell receptor beta chains sequenced from one sample in a study of T cell changes during pregnancy in multiple sclerosis. The method was immunoSEQ multiplex PCR; TCRdb's version includes in-frame clones alone and lacks a portion of them. The sample lists 93,000 or so clones; roughly 92% were seen once. The source was peripheral blood, collected after pregnancy. The receptor source for this set is a female donor with multiple sclerosis, enrolled in a pregnancy study.

This clone was seen just once. This sequence joins TRBV4-1 and TRBJ2-7; 7 bases match TRBD2. The germline V gene has CDR1 MGHRA and CDR2 YSYEKL. This CDR3 is 16 amino acids long. The V and J ends lost 0 bases and 3 bases, in that order; junction bases with no gene match: 8. In DNA, the CDR3 is TGCGCCAGCAGCCAAGACCCGGGAGGTCACAGCTACGAGCAGTACTTC. This sequence encodes CASSQDPGGHSYEQYF.

This sequence joins TRBV7-9 and TRBJ1-2; D is possibly TRBD1 (6 bases). The CDR3 runs 15 residues. In germline, CDR1 is SEHNR, CDR2 FQNEAQ (reference sequence). The V gene lost 5 bases and the J gene lost 2 bases, with 15 bases spanning the gap. The CDR3 protein is CASSAPTGRNYGYTF. The CDR3 DNA reads TGTGCCAGCAGCGCGCCGACAGGAAGGAACTATGGCTACACCTTC.

The sample holds a few counts of this clone. This chain connects TRBV5-1 to TRBJ1-6; weak D call: TRBD1 (6 bases). Trimming left V 0 bases short and J 7 bases short, with 11 bases between. CDR3 length equals 15 residues. Germline loops: CDR1 SGHRS, CDR2 YFSETQ. The CDR3 here is CASSLARTANSPLHF. The CDR3 DNA sequence: TGCGCCAGCAGCTTGGCGCGGACAGCAAATTCACCCCTCCACTTT. The entire variable domain, with the rest obtained from reference TRBV5-1 and TRBJ1-6, is as follows: KAGVTQTPRYLIKTRGQQVTLSCSPISGHRSVSWYQQTPGQGLQFLFEYFSETQRNKGNFPGRFSGRQFSNSRSEMNVSTLELGDSALYLCASSLARTANSPLHFGNGTRLTVT.

The chain couples TRBV7-8 to TRBJ1-1, with a weak D call TRBD1 (6 bases). Germline assignment: CDR1 SGHVS and CDR2 FQNEAQ. The CDR3 has 16 residues. V gave up 4 bases and J gave up 2 bases, with 17 bases separating them. The chain's CDR3 is CASSSRTARRNTEAFF. The CDR3 DNA reads TGTGCCAGCAGCTCTAGGACAGCCCGGAGAAACACTGAAGCTTTCTTT.

V gene TRBV6-4 combines with J gene TRBJ2-2, with 14 positions matching TRBD2. The CDR3 has 17 amino acids. Germline values: CDR1 MRHNA, CDR2 SNTAGT. Trimming took 5 bases from V and 6 from J; bases not matched to a gene: 8. CDR3 loop: CASSTLPGLAGAGELFF. CDR3 in DNA: TGTGCCAGCAGTACCCTGCCGGGACTAGCGGGGGCCGGGGAGCTGTTTTTT.

The V gene is TRBV18, the J gene TRBJ2-3; D call uncertain. Trimming stripped 2 bases from V and 4 bases from J, with 7 bases between. The CDR3 loop spans 13 amino acids. Germline assignment: CDR1 KGHSH and CDR2 LQKENI. The CDR3 loop is CASSPVGSDTQYF. The CDR3 DNA reads as TGTGCCAGCTCACCAGTCGGGTCAGATACGCAGTATTTT.

V gene TRBV2 combines with J gene TRBJ2-2; 9 bases line up with TRBD1. Germline CDR1 SNHLY, CDR2 FYNNEI. Trimming cost V 7 bases and J 3 bases; bases outside gene matches: 6. The CDR3 contains 15 residues. The CDR3 coding sequence is TGTGCCAGCAACGGACAGGGGCGTCACACCGGGGAGCTGTTTTTT. Encoded protein: CASNGQGRHTGELFF.

The V gene is TRBV19, the J gene TRBJ1-5; 7 bases align to TRBD1. Germline V gene data show CDR1 as LNHDA and CDR2 as SQIVND (reference sequence). V shed 3 bases and J 1 base; nucleotides not matched to a gene: 6. This CDR3 region has 16 residues. This CDR3 is CASSILQTGSNQPQHF. CDR3 coding DNA: TGTGCCAGTAGTATCTTACAGACAGGGAGCAATCAGCCCCAGCATTTT.

The rearrangement joins TRBV10-2 to TRBJ2-1; 8 positions match TRBD2. The germline V gene encodes CDR1 WSHSY and CDR2 SAAADI. Losses at the gene ends were 3 bases for V and 0 bases for J; bases not matched to a gene: 4. This CDR3 comprises 16 residues. The CDR3 DNA follows: TGCGCCAGCAGTGACAGGAGCGGGAGCTCCTACAATGAGCAGTTCTTC. It yields the protein CASSDRSGSSYNEQFF.

This clone came up once. V is TRBV7-9 and J is TRBJ1-1; D ambiguous. Germline-derived CDR1 and CDR2 are SEHNR and FQNEAQ (reference sequence). This CDR3 has 14 amino acids. V was clipped by 5 bases and J by 1 base, with 11 bases between them. DNA of the CDR3: TGTGCCAGCAGCCCTAGCGAGGAGAACACTGAAGCTTTCTTT. As protein: CASSPSEENTEAFF.

J is TRBJ2-7 and V is TRBV28, with 9 positions matching TRBD1. Germline CDR1 is MDHEN and CDR2 is SYDVKM. There are 16 residues in the CDR3. Trimming at V came to 8 bases and at J to 4 bases, leaving 15 bases not matched to a gene. The CDR3 DNA is TGTGCCAGCTCTCCCCGGACAGGGGTCGAAAGGTACGAGCAGTACTTC. It codes for CASSPRTGVERYEQYF.

Note on this clone: The same CDR3 can be traced to other DNA sequences in this sample. The gene calls are TRBV18 and TRBJ1-1; TRBD1 might be the D (5 bases). This CDR3 has 13 amino acids. The V gene lost 2 bases and the J gene lost 3 bases, with 7 bases spanning the gap. The germline CDR1 and CDR2 sequences are KGHSH and LQKENI. The CDR3 sequence is CASSPRGDTEAFF. The DNA for the CDR3 is TGTGCCAGCTCACCAAGGGGCGACACTGAAGCTTTCTTT.

The chain combines TRBV14 with TRBJ2-2; 8 nucleotides agree with TRBD2. This CDR3 has 16 amino acids. The V segment lost 3 bases and the J segment 4 bases; nucleotides outside the gene matches: 7. Germline loops: CDR1 SGHDN, CDR2 FVKESK. CDR3 nucleotide sequence: TGTGCCAGCAGCCAGAGCGGGGGAGGAGGCACCGGGGAGCTGTTTTTT. Translation: CASSQSGGGGTGELFF.

The gene calls are TRBV30 and TRBJ2-7; 7 bases align to TRBD1. The CDR3 consists of 14 residues. Trimming took 5 bases from V and 0 from J; bases not matched to a gene: 7. Germline lookup yields CDR1 GTSNPN and CDR2 SVGIG (reference sequence). CDR3 bases: TGTGCCTGGTCTCCGGGACAGAACTCCTACGAGCAGTACTTC. This encodes CAWSPGQNSYEQYF.

This clone showed up just a few times. The chain recombines TRBV9 with TRBJ2-7; 10 bases match TRBD1. This CDR3 contains 15 residues. V shed 3 bases and J 1 base; nucleotides not matched to a gene: 4. Germline CDR1 SGDLS, CDR2 YYNGEE. CDR3 in amino acids: CASSGDRGGSYEQYF. DNA of the CDR3: TGTGCCAGCAGCGGGGACAGGGGAGGTTCCTACGAGCAGTACTTC.

The chain combines TRBV4-1 with TRBJ2-3; 9 bases line up with TRBD2. This CDR3 is 18 amino acids long. Trimming cost V 0 bases and J 4 bases; bases outside gene matches: 11. The germline V gene encodes CDR1 MGHRA and CDR2 YSYEKL. The CDR3 region has the DNA TGCGCCAGCAGCCAAGATGTCACCGCGGGAGGGCCGGCAGATACGCAGTATTTT. Translation: CASSQDVTAGGPADTQYF.

This clone has a count of ten or more. This chain uses TRBV19 with TRBJ2-2; D is perhaps TRBD2 (6 bases). Germline loops: CDR1 LNHDA, CDR2 SQIVND (reference sequence). Between the trimmed V and J ends, which lost 3 bases and 4 bases, there was a span of 12 bases. The CDR3 loop spans 15 amino acids. The CDR3 here is CASSIGGNGTGELFF. In DNA form, the CDR3 reads TGTGCCAGTAGTATTGGGGGGAATGGCACCGGGGAGCTGTTTTTT.

The V call is TRBV28, the J call TRBJ1-1, with D possibly being TRBD1 (6 bases). CDR1 is MDHEN, CDR2 SYDVKM, per germline. Trimming took 5 bases from V and 5 from J, leaving 15 bases between them. CDR3 size: 14 residues. Here the CDR3 reads CASSTSAGVTEAFF. The CDR3 DNA follows: TGTGCCAGCAGTACCTCGGCAGGGGTGACTGAAGCTTTCTTT.

The rearrangement joins TRBV11-3 to TRBJ2-7, with TRBD1 as a possible D gene (7 bases). The length of the CDR3 is 14 residues. V dropped 4 bases and J dropped 2 bases, with 12 bases sitting between them. CDR1 is SGHNT and CDR2 is YENEEA in the germline V gene. This chain's CDR3 is CASSSGDSPYEQYF. In DNA, the CDR3 is TGTGCCAGCAGCTCGGGGGACAGCCCCTACGAGCAGTACTTC.

CDR3 sequence (DNA): TGTGCCAGCAGCTCACAAGCACCTAGCGGGAGTGTGGAGCAGTTCTTC. It translates to CASSSQAPSGSVEQFF. J is TRBJ2-1 and V is TRBV7-9; 10 bases match TRBD2. Germline assignment: CDR1 SEHNR and CDR2 FQNEAQ (reference sequence). Germline trimming cut 4 bases from V and 10 bases from J; bases unmatched to any gene: 13. The CDR3 covers 16 residues. Variable domain in full (rest from reference TRBV7-9 and TRBJ2-1): DTGVSQNPRHKITKRGQNVTFRCDPISEHNRLYWYRQTLGQGPEFLTYFQNEAQLEKSRLLSDRFSAERPKGSFSTLEIQRTEQGDSAMYLCASSSQAPSGSVEQFFGPGTRLTVL.

This chain uses TRBV30 with TRBJ1-5; weak D call: TRBD1 (5 bases). There are 17 residues in the CDR3. The ends were cut back, 0 bases at V and 0 bases at J, with 15 bases in the middle. Germline-derived CDR1 and CDR2 are GTSNPN and SVGIG (reference sequence). The CDR3, as DNA: TGTGCCTGGAGTGTACAGGTAGGGCCTTATAGCAATCAGCCCCAGCATTTT. It translates to CAWSVQVGPYSNQPQHF.

The chain is built from TRBV11-3 and TRBJ2-1; possible D gene TRBD2, 6 bases. The ends were cut back, 8 bases at V and 6 bases at J, with 17 bases in the middle. The CDR3 covers 14 residues. CDR1 and CDR2 from the germline V gene are SGHNT and YENEEA. The CDR3 DNA sequence: TGTGCCAGCTCAAAATGGGGGGTACTCAATGAGCAGTTCTTC. Protein sequence: CASSKWGVLNEQFF.

The CDR3 loop is CASSQEEGLGYTEAFF. The CDR3, as DNA: TGCGCCAGCAGCCAAGAGGAGGGATTAGGGTACACTGAAGCTTTCTTT. The rearrangement links TRBV4-1 to TRBJ1-1; the D is unclear. Germline V gene lookup returns CDR1 MGHRA and CDR2 YSYEKL. This CDR3 is 16 amino acids long. V was trimmed by 0 bases and J by 3 bases, leaving 14 bases between them.

This clone was found once. The chain joins TRBV9 to TRBJ1-1, with 7 bases aligning to TRBD1. This CDR3 has 17 amino acids. Looked up from germline, CDR1 is SGDLS and CDR2 is YYNGEE. Trimming took 1 base from V and 4 from J; bases not matched to a gene: 13. The CDR3 spells CASSVTVLQGKGTEAFF. The CDR3 nucleotides read TGTGCCAGCAGCGTAACGGTCTTACAGGGGAAGGGCACTGAAGCTTTCTTT.

The V and J genes are TRBV7-2 and TRBJ1-3; no clear D gene. The germline gives CDR1 SGHTA, CDR2 FQGNSA. Trimming removed 2 bases at V and 4 bases at J, with 9 bases between. The CDR3 is made up of 14 amino acids. CDR3 sequence: CASSLRSGGNTIYF. CDR3 in DNA: TGTGCCAGCAGCTTAAGGTCAGGAGGAAACACCATATATTTT.

CDR3 bases: TGTGCCAGCAGCTACGGACTAGCGGGCCAAGAGACCCAGTACTTC. This translates into CASSYGLAGQETQYF. The chain has TRBV5-4 and TRBJ2-5, with 11 bases matching TRBD2. From germline, CDR1 is SGHNT and CDR2 YYREEE (reference sequence). V trimming: 3 bases; J trimming: 1 base; junction bases outside the gene matches: 2. CDR3 length: 15 residues.

The CDR3 nucleotides are TGCGCCAGCAGCTTGGGACAGGGGCTAGGGTACACCTTC. Amino acids: CASSLGQGLGYTF. V and J are TRBV5-1 and TRBJ1-2; 8 bases line up with TRBD1. This CDR3 has 13 residues. The V and J ends lost 0 bases and 11 bases, in that order; junction bases with no gene match: 6. Germline V gene lookup returns CDR1 SGHRS and CDR2 YFSETQ.

J is TRBJ2-7 and V is TRBV20-1, with unresolved D. There are 11 residues in the CDR3. V was pared by 5 bases and J by 0 bases, with 5 bases between. Per the germline V gene, CDR1 is DFQATT and CDR2 is SNEGSKA (reference sequence). The CDR3 protein is CSAHFSYEQYF. The CDR3, as DNA: TGCAGTGCTCATTTCTCCTACGAGCAGTACTTC.

This sequence joins TRBV5-4 and TRBJ2-1; TRBD2 is a possible D gene (5 bases). The V end lost 0 bases, the J end lost 4 bases, and 8 bases lay between the germline ends. The V gene's germline CDR1 is SGHNT and CDR2 YYREEE (reference sequence). The CDR3 has 14 amino acids. The CDR3 reads CASSLGTVYNEQFF. For the CDR3, the DNA is TGTGCCAGCAGCTTGGGGACTGTATACAATGAGCAGTTCTTC.

The V gene is TRBV27, the J gene TRBJ2-1, with 9 bases lining up with TRBD1. V shed 3 bases, J shed 4 bases, and the junction held 4 bases outside the gene matches. The CDR3 totals 15 residues. CDR1 and CDR2 (germline): MNHEY, SMNVEV (reference sequence). CDR3 DNA sequence: TGTGCCAGCAGTTTGGGACAGGGAGGGTACAATGAGCAGTTCTTC. Translating gives CASSLGQGGYNEQFF.